This TCR beta chain was sequenced for a study of beta chain features in type 1 diabetes. The CDR3 has 16 residues. Trimming shortened V by 0 bases and J by 5 bases, and 14 bases separated the two germline ends. CDR1 is LGHNT and CDR2 is FRNRAP in the germline V gene. There are a few counts of this clone. The entirety of the isolated RNA underwent reverse transcription, so expressed TCRB transcripts were sequenced. Some clones are missing from TCRdb's copy, which holds only in-frame ones; the method was immunoSEQ multiplex PCR. The sample includes hundreds of thousands of clones, roughly a sixth seen only once; the top ten take approximately 0.099%.

This TCR was sampled from a man younger than 30 in good health. The rearrangement joins TRBV12-5 to TRBJ2-1; a weak D match, TRBD2 (5 bases). Sequenced input: naive CD4+ T cells from blood. The CDR3 region has the DNA TGTGCTAGTGGTTTGGTATTAGGACTGGCCCACAATGAGCAGTTCTTC. This translates into CASGLVLGLAHNEQFF.